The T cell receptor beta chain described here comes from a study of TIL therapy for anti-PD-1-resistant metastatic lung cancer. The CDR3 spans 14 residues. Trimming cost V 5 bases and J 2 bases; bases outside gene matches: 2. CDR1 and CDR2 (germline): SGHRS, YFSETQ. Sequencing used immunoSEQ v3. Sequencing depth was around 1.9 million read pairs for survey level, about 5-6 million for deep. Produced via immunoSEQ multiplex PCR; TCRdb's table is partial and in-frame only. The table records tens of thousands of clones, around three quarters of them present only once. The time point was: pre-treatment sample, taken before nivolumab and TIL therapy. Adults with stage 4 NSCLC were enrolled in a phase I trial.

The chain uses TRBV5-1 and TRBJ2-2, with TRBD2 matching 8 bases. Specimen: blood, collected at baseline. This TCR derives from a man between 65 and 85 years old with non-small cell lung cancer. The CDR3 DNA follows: TGCGCCAGCAGTACTAGCGGCAACACCGGGGAGCTGTTTTTT. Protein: CASSTSGNTGELFF.